These T cell receptor beta chains were read from a single sample in a study of blood T cell repertoires in COVID-19. Some clones are missing from TCRdb's copy, which holds only in-frame ones; the method was immunoSEQ multiplex PCR. The sample carries 330,000 or so clones, over 75% recorded once. The specimen sequenced was PBMCs or T cells enriched from blood (not recorded which). These receptors all stem from a woman younger than 45 who had recovered from COVID-19. Both conserved end residues are part of each CDR3. A D gene is named only where the DNA matches it firmly. Size tells how often a clone was seen (once, few, many) or the class of an expanded clone, and some rows leave it out.

size,D,J,V,DNA,CDR3
-,TRBD1,TRBJ2-7,TRBV10-3,TGTGCCATCAGTGACCCTGGACAGGGACAGGGTCGCGAGCAGTACTTC,CAISDPGQGQGREQYF
few,-,TRBJ1-2,TRBV14,TGTGCCAGCAGCCATCTCCCCCTTGTGGGCAGGGGCCTCACCTTC,CASSHLPLVGRGLTF
-,TRBD1,TRBJ2-6,TRBV19,TGTGCCAGTAGTAGACAGGGTGGCGCTGGGGCCAACGTCCTGACTTTC,CASSRQGGAGANVLTF
-,TRBD1,TRBJ2-1,TRBV19,TGTGCCAGTAGTATAGAGGGGACAGGGGGAATCGATGAGCAGTTCTTC,CASSIEGTGGIDEQFF
-,TRBD1,TRBJ2-7,TRBV19,TGTGCCAGTAGTAAGGAGGCTGGGACAGGGGGTGCCTACGAGCAGTACTTC,CASSKEAGTGGAYEQYF
-,TRBD1,TRBJ1-5,TRBV19,TGTGCCAGTAGTATATCCGGGACAGCAAGGAGCAATCAGCCCCAGCATTTT,CASSISGTARSNQPQHF
-,TRBD2,TRBJ2-1,TRBV28,TGTGCCAGCAGTCCCTCTCTAGCGGGACTCTACAATGAGCAGTTCTTC,CASSPSLAGLYNEQFF
-,-,TRBJ2-5,TRBV4-2,TGTGCCAGCAGTAGTAGGGGGGGGAACCAAGAGACCCAGTACTTC,CASSSRGGNQETQYF
-,TRBD2,TRBJ2-7,TRBV27,TGTGCCAGCAGTTCGATAGCGGGAGCGGCTTGGGAGCAGTACTTC,CASSSIAGAAWEQYF
-,-,TRBJ2-5,TRBV6-5,TGTGCCAGCAGTTACGGGGCTACCAAAGAGACCCAGTACTTC,CASSYGATKETQYF
once,-,TRBJ1-1,TRBV6-5,TGTGCCAGCATGCAGGTCGTTTTCACTGAAGCTTTCTTT,CASMQVVFTEAFF
-,TRBD2,TRBJ2-1,TRBV11-2,TGTGCCAGCAGGAGACTAGCACCGTCGATTTACAATGAGCAGTTCTTC,CASRRLAPSIYNEQFF
-,TRBD1,TRBJ2-7,TRBV5-1,TGCGCCAGCAGCTTGGCTCCTATTGCAGGGGGATCGTCCTACGAGCAGTACTTC,CASSLAPIAGGSSYEQYF
few,-,TRBJ2-5,TRBV9,TGTGCCAGCAGCCCCTCCGGAGGGTATATTGAGACCCAGTACTTC,CASSPSGGYIETQYF
-,-,TRBJ2-3,TRBV7-2,TGTGCCAGCACTTCCGGACTCGTTCCTGGCACAGATACGCAGTATTTT,CASTSGLVPGTDTQYF
-,-,TRBJ1-2,TRBV6-2/TRBV6-3,TGTGCCAGCAGTTTAACAGTGCCAGAAGGCTACACCTTC,CASSLTVPEGYTF
once,TRBD2,TRBJ2-5,TRBV7-6,TGTGCCAGCAGTCGTAGCGGGAACCCCCAAGAGACCCAGTACTTC,CASSRSGNPQETQYF
-,TRBD1,TRBJ2-7,TRBV18,TGTGCCAGCTACGGGACAGGTGAATACGAGCAGTACTTC,CASYGTGEYEQYF
-,-,TRBJ1-1,TRBV7-9,TGTGCCAGCAGCTTTGGACAGAGTGAAGCTTTCTTT,CASSFGQSEAFF
-,TRBD1,TRBJ1-5,TRBV19,TGTGCCAGTAGTAGGGGGATGACAGGGGGCAATCAGCCCCAGCATTTT,CASSRGMTGGNQPQHF
-,TRBD1,TRBJ2-2,TRBV11-2,TGTGCCAGCAGCGACAGGGGGCTCACCGGGGAGCTGTTTTTT,CASSDRGLTGELFF
-,-,TRBJ2-7,TRBV27,TGTGCCTCCGGGAGCTTCTACGAGCAGTACTTC,CASGSFYEQYF
-,TRBD1,TRBJ2-7,TRBV11-1,TGTGCCAGCAGCTCCATCGAGACAGGGAAGTACGAGCAGTACTTC,CASSSIETGKYEQYF
-,-,TRBJ1-2,TRBV28,TGTGCCAGCAGTTTACAGGCCACCTATGGCTACACCTTC,CASSLQATYGYTF
-,TRBD2,TRBJ2-5,TRBV20-1,TGCAGTGCTAGTCTCGGACTAGCGGGAGTGGAGACCCAGTACTTC,CSASLGLAGVETQYF
-,-,TRBJ1-1,TRBV25-1,TGTGCCAGCAGTGAATGGAGCCCTTTGGGGAACACTGAAGCTTTCTTT,CASSEWSPLGNTEAFF
few,-,TRBJ1-5,TRBV18,TGTGCCAGCTCGACCGGGACACAGAATCAGCCCCAGCATTTT,CASSTGTQNQPQHF
-,TRBD2,TRBJ2-1,TRBV19,TGTGCCAGTAGTATAGGGACTAGCGGGAACAATGAGCAGTTCTTC,CASSIGTSGNNEQFF
-,TRBD1,TRBJ1-2,TRBV10-3,TGTGCCACAAACGACGGGACAGGGACGGATGGCTACACCTTC,CATNDGTGTDGYTF
once,-,TRBJ2-3,TRBV19,TGTGCCAGTAGTCCCCGGGACACAGATACGCAGTATTTT,CASSPRDTDTQYF
-,TRBD2,TRBJ2-2,TRBV5-1,TGCGCCAGCAGCTTGACCACGACTAGCAGTAACACCGGGGAGCTGTTTTTT,CASSLTTTSSNTGELFF
-,-,TRBJ2-3,TRBV6-5,TGTGCCAGCAGTCCGACAGTTAGCACAGATACGCAGTATTTT,CASSPTVSTDTQYF
-,TRBD1,TRBJ2-7,TRBV11-2,TGTGCCAGCAGCGCGAGCCGGGACAGCTACTACGAGCAGTACTTC,CASSASRDSYYEQYF
-,-,TRBJ2-2,TRBV27,TGTGCCAGCACCCCCTCTGCGGTCGCGAACACCGGGGAGCTGTTTTTT,CASTPSAVANTGELFF
-,TRBD2,TRBJ2-1,TRBV28,TGTGCCAGCAGTTTTTTAGCGGGGAACTACAATGAGCAGTTCTTC,CASSFLAGNYNEQFF
-,-,TRBJ1-1,TRBV19,TGTGCCAGTAGCAAAGGGGGGGGAGACACTGAAGCTTTCTTT,CASSKGGGDTEAFF
-,-,TRBJ2-1,TRBV5-4,TGTGCCAGCAGCAAAGAAAGCGGCCAATATTACAATGAGCAGTTCTTC,CASSKESGQYYNEQFF
-,TRBD1,TRBJ1-1,TRBV11-2,TGTGCCAGCAGCTTAGCAGGGACAGGGAGAAGCAACACTGAAGCTTTCTTT,CASSLAGTGRSNTEAFF
once,-,TRBJ2-1,TRBV7-2,TGTGCCAGCAGCTTTCCCGGAGGGCCAGAGTTCTTC,CASSFPGGPEFF
-,TRBD1,TRBJ1-3,TRBV4-2,TGTGCCAGCAGCCCCTGGGGGCAGGGGGTTTCCTCTGGAAACACCATATATTTT,CASSPWGQGVSSGNTIYF
-,-,TRBJ2-3,TRBV19,TGTGCCAGTAGTATAGGGCAGGTCACAGATACGCAGTATTTT,CASSIGQVTDTQYF
-,-,TRBJ1-4,TRBV12-2,TGTGCAAGTCGCATTCCCACAGGGGGCAGAAATGAAAAACTGTTTTTT,CASRIPTGGRNEKLFF
-,TRBD1,TRBJ1-4,TRBV5-1,TGCGCCAGCAGCTTAGGACAGGGCTTTGGGGCTAATGAAAAACTGTTTTTT,CASSLGQGFGANEKLFF
-,TRBD1,TRBJ1-2,TRBV12-3/TRBV12-4,TGTGCCAGCAGCCAAACAGGGGGCTATGGCTACACCTTC,CASSQTGGYGYTF
-,TRBD2,TRBJ2-5,TRBV2,TGTGCCAGCAGTCCTGGGACTAGGGAGACCCAGTACTTC,CASSPGTRETQYF
-,-,TRBJ2-5,TRBV18,TGTGCCAGCTCACCAATGGTCGCTAGCGAGAGTTCGACCCAGTACTTC,CASSPMVASESSTQYF
-,-,TRBJ1-2,TRBV5-1,TGCGCCAGCAGCTTGGGACAGGTAGATGACTACACCTTC,CASSLGQVDDYTF
few,TRBD1,TRBJ1-2,TRBV28,TGTGCCAGCAGCTCAGGGGGCGCGGCCTATGGCTACACCTTC,CASSSGGAAYGYTF
-,-,TRBJ2-1,TRBV28,TGTGCCAGCAGTTTCTTCAATGAGCAGTTCTTC,CASSFFNEQFF
-,-,TRBJ1-2,TRBV27,TGTGCCAGCAGGACAGCTTATGGCTACACCTTC,CASRTAYGYTF
once,TRBD1,TRBJ1-1,TRBV10-3,TGTGCCATCAGCACCGACAGGGAGCACACTGAAGCTTTCTTT,CAISTDREHTEAFF
-,TRBD1,TRBJ2-7,TRBV29-1,TGCAGCGTTGCCGGGACAGGGGGCTGGGACTACGAGCAGTACTTC,CSVAGTGGWDYEQYF
-,TRBD1,TRBJ1-2,TRBV11-2,TGTGCCAGCAGCCGTCGGGGGGACAGGGTTGGCTACACCTTC,CASSRRGDRVGYTF
-,TRBD2,TRBJ2-7,TRBV2,TGTGCCAGCAGTGAGACTAGCGGGAATCAGTACTTC,CASSETSGNQYF
-,-,TRBJ1-2,TRBV3-1/TRBV3-2,TGTGCCAGCAGCCCCCGTGGGGGCGCCTATGGCTACACCTTC,CASSPRGGAYGYTF